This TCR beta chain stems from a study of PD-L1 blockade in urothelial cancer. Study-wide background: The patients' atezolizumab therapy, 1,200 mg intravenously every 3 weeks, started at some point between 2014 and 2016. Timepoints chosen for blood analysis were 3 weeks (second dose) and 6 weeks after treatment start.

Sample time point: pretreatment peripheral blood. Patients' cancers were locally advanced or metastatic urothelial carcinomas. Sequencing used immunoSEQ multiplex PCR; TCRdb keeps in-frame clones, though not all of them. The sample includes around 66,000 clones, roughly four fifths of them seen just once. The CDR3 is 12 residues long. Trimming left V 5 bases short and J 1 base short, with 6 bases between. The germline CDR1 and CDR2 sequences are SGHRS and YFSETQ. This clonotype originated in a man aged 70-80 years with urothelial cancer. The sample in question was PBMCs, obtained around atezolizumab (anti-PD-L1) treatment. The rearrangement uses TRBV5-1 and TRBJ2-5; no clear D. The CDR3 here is CASRPTQETQYF. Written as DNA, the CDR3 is TGCGCCAGCAGACCTACCCAAGAGACCCAGTACTTC.